This TCR beta chain was captured in a study of T-cell reconstitution after alpha-beta-depleted transplantation in children (dated by TCRdb to the mid-2010s). Turning to the overall study: Using TCR repertoire profiling, the study quantitatively followed how T-cell immune reconstitution unfolded in children after TCRalphabeta/CD19-depleted allogeneic hematopoietic cell transplantation.

To prepare the library, PCR was applied. The instrument was an Illumina HiSeq 2500. TCR libraries were prepared with molecular barcoding, using unique molecular identifiers to normalize TCRbeta repertoire quantification. TCRdb ran its own pipeline on the public reads, namely fastp trimming at Q25 and MiXCR clone calling, and kept in-frame beta chains. Entries are consolidated by CDR3 protein sequence, retaining the most common genes and DNA. The sample table holds about 72,000 distinct CDR3 sequences, of which roughly 6.6% were seen once. Less than 3% of the sample rests with the top ten. This clonotype was seen many times. Its specific antigen is unknown. One base away there is no much larger clone; base qualities are not given. CDR3 length: 15 amino acids, cysteine to phenylalanine. The entry retains the CDR3 DNA only, 45 bases that are in frame from base 1. Trimming takes 4 bases from V and 4 bases from J, and the germline ends sit 14 bases apart. The germline V gene (reference sequence) provides CDR1 SEHNR and CDR2 FQNEAQ.

Material: PBMCs from the stem cell graft donor, obtained from the stem cell graft. The rearranged segments are TRBV7-9 and TRBJ2-1, with an unclear D gene assignment. The receptor comes from a human donor who donated a stem cell graft to a child with acute lymphoblastic leukemia. The nucleotide sequence reads as follows: TGTGCCAGCAGCTCCCTACCCGGCAGATACAATGAGCAGTTCTTC. It encodes CASSSLPGRYNEQFF. The reference TRBV7-9 and TRBJ2-1 proteins fill in what lies around the CDR3, so the full variable domain reads DTGVSQNPRHKITKRGQNVTFRCDPISEHNRLYWYRQTLGQGPEFLTYFQNEAQLEKSRLLSDRFSAERPKGSFSTLEIQRTEQGDSAMYLCASSSLPGRYNEQFFGPGTRLTVL.